A single sample gave rise to the 14 T cell receptor beta chains below, sequenced in a study of blood T cell repertoires in COVID-19. The method was immunoSEQ multiplex PCR; TCRdb's version includes in-frame clones alone and lacks a portion of them. The table shows about 380,000 clones, with around 89% occurring only once. The sample taken for sequencing was peripheral blood. These TCRs come from a man younger than 35 with active or convalescent COVID-19.

The V gene is TRBV7-2, the J gene TRBJ2-7; D possibly corresponds to TRBD2 (6 bases). The CDR3 consists of 14 residues. CDR1 SGHTA and CDR2 FQGNSA come from the germline V gene. V was shortened by 3 bases and J by 3 bases, with 12 bases between the two germline ends. CDR3 protein: CASSFPGGVYEQYF. CDR3 DNA sequence: TGTGCCAGCAGCTTCCCTGGAGGGGTCTACGAGCAGTACTTC.

This chain connects TRBV2 to TRBJ1-4; maybe TRBD1 (6 bases). Between the trimmed V and J ends, which lost 6 bases and 8 bases, there was a span of 19 bases. Germline V gives CDR1 SNHLY, CDR2 FYNNEI. This CDR3 comprises 15 residues. Here the CDR3 reads CASRSTGSKGEKLFF. In DNA, the CDR3 is TGTGCCAGCAGATCGACAGGTTCAAAAGGGGAAAAACTGTTTTTT.

Turning to this clone: Other DNA sequences from this sample encode an identical CDR3 as well. The rearrangement links TRBV2 to TRBJ1-2; 9 bases align to TRBD1. The J segment lost 4 bases and the V segment lost 4 bases, leaving 1 base of the junction unmatched. Germline-derived CDR1 and CDR2 are SNHLY and FYNNEI. This CDR3 has 13 amino acids. The CDR3 region is CASSVTGGYGYTF. CDR3 sequence (DNA): TGTGCCAGCAGTGTGACAGGGGGCTATGGCTACACCTTC.

The rearrangement links TRBV19 to TRBJ1-6; maybe TRBD1 (6 bases). CDR3 length equals 15 residues. The V gene's germline CDR1 is LNHDA and CDR2 SQIVND (reference sequence). V dropped 2 bases and J dropped 7 bases, with 12 bases sitting between them. The CDR3 loop reads CASSIQGYTNSPLHF. As DNA, the CDR3 is TGTGCCAGTAGTATACAGGGGTACACCAATTCACCCCTCCACTTT. Full variable domain (outside the CDR3, taken from reference TRBV19 and TRBJ1-6): DGGITQSPKYLFRKEGQNVTLSCEQNLNHDAMYWYRQDPGQGLRLIYYSQIVNDFQKGDIAEGYSVSREKKESFPLTVTSAQKNPTAFYLCASSIQGYTNSPLHFGNGTRLTVT.

The rearrangement joins TRBV5-5 to TRBJ2-7, with a weak D call TRBD2 (6 bases). The CDR3 runs 14 residues. Germline CDR1 is SGHKS and CDR2 is YYEKEE (reference sequence). V was clipped by 1 base and J by 3 bases, with 11 bases between them. The CDR3 loop is CASSLRLASYEQYF. CDR3 nucleotides: TGTGCCAGCAGCTTGCGGCTAGCGAGCTACGAGCAGTACTTC. Based on the CDR3 plus reference TRBV5-5 and TRBJ2-7, the full variable domain is DAGVTQSPTHLIKTRGQQVTLRCSPISGHKSVSWYQQVLGQGPQFIFQYYEKEERGRGNFPDRFSARQFPNYSSELNVNALLLGDSALYLCASSLRLASYEQYFGPGTRLTVT.

The gene calls are TRBV2 and TRBJ1-1, with D possibly being TRBD1 (6 bases). The germline CDR1 and CDR2 sequences are SNHLY and FYNNEI. The CDR3 has 13 residues. Trimming removed 6 bases from V and 5 bases from J, with 13 bases in between. This chain's CDR3 is CASRIQGATEAFF. The CDR3 DNA sequence: TGTGCCAGCAGGATACAGGGCGCGACTGAAGCTTTCTTT.

This chain joins TRBV6-5 and TRBJ1-1, with 9 nucleotides matching TRBD1. The germline V gene has CDR1 MNHEY and CDR2 SVGAGI. The CDR3 is 14 amino acids. The V and J ends lost 2 bases and 5 bases, in that order; junction bases with no gene match: 3. CDR3 region: CASSYGTGMTEAFF. The CDR3 DNA sequence: TGTGCCAGCAGTTACGGGACAGGGATGACTGAAGCTTTCTTT.

The chain has TRBV2 and TRBJ2-3; 10 positions match TRBD2. Per germline, CDR1 SNHLY and CDR2 FYNNEI. Germline trimming cut 8 bases from V and 8 bases from J; bases unmatched to any gene: 13. The CDR3 is 15 amino acids. The CDR3 loop is CASRPLAGERGTQYF. CDR3 in DNA: TGTGCCAGCCGCCCTCTAGCGGGAGAGCGAGGTACGCAGTATTTT.

The chain has TRBV2 and TRBJ1-2; D uncertain. V lost 10 bases to trimming and J lost 0 bases, with 12 bases between them. Germline-derived CDR1 and CDR2 are SNHLY and FYNNEI. The CDR3 is made up of 13 amino acids. The CDR3 here is CAIPGSSNYGYTF. The CDR3 DNA reads as TGTGCCATCCCGGGATCATCTAACTATGGCTACACCTTC.

The chain links TRBV28 to TRBJ2-5; the D gene is possibly TRBD2 (5 bases). V lost 6 bases to trimming and J lost 9 bases, with 23 bases between them. The CDR3 has 15 amino acids. From germline, CDR1 is MDHEN and CDR2 SYDVKM. The DNA of the CDR3 is TGTGCCAGCAGGGTCCCGGGTACTAGGGATAAAGCCCAGTACTTC. As protein: CASRVPGTRDKAQYF.

The chain uses TRBV6-2 or TRBV6-3 and TRBJ1-1, with 9 bases fitting TRBD1. This CDR3 has 16 residues. CDR1 MNHEY and CDR2 SVGEGT come from the germline V gene. With 6 bases clipped from V and 1 base from J, the junction kept 9 bases outside the gene matches. For the CDR3, the DNA is TGTGCCAGCAGCCTCGGGACAGGGAAAAAGAACACTGAAGCTTTCTTT. It encodes CASSLGTGKKNTEAFF.

The J gene is TRBJ2-6, the V gene TRBV7-2; D is perhaps TRBD2 (6 bases). Trimming cost V 1 base and J 16 bases, with 14 bases left between them. This CDR3 contains 13 residues. Looked up from germline, CDR1 is SGHTA and CDR2 is FQGNSA. CDR3 region: CASSLVDYGVLTF. In nucleotides, the CDR3 is TGTGCCAGCAGCTTAGTGGACTACGGGGTGCTGACTTTC. The entire variable domain, with the rest obtained from reference TRBV7-2 and TRBJ2-6, is as follows: GAGVSQSPSNKVTEKGKDVELRCDPISGHTALYWYRQSLGQGLEFLIYFQGNSAPDKSGLPSDRFSAERTGGSVSTLTIQRTQQEDSAVYLCASSLVDYGVLTFGAGSRLTVL.

A remark on this clone: Additional DNA sequences in this sample encode the identical CDR3. The gene calls are TRBV9 and TRBJ1-2; possibly TRBD1 for D (5 bases). CDR3 length: 13 amino acids. Germline lookup yields CDR1 SGDLS and CDR2 YYNGEE. V was shortened by 0 bases and J by 2 bases, with 5 bases between the two germline ends. The CDR3 here is CASSVDRNYGYTF. Written as DNA, the CDR3 is TGTGCCAGCAGCGTAGACAGGAACTATGGCTACACCTTC.

The genes are TRBV4-2 and TRBJ1-4; 9 bases are a match to TRBD1. The J segment lost 0 bases and the V segment lost 6 bases, leaving 8 bases of the junction unmatched. The CDR3 is 17 residues long. The germline V gene has CDR1 LGHNA and CDR2 YNFKEQ. The CDR3, as DNA: TGTGCCAGCAGTTCTCGGACAGGGGCCGCAACTAATGAAAAACTGTTTTTT. Its protein is CASSSRTGAATNEKLFF.